The 29 T cell receptor beta chains listed next were all sequenced from one sample in a study of cytomegalovirus exposure and HLA in healthy donors (dated by TCRdb to about 2017). The library came from the immunoSEQ multiplex PCR assay. The multiplex PCR relied on a mix of 60 forward primers for TCR Vbeta segments and 13 reverse primers for TCR Jbeta segments. TCRdb obtained this table from immuneACCESS and retained in-frame rearrangements with V and J assigned. These tables miss some clones; where compared with another copy, unresolved V genes account for less than half of the shortfall, and the remainder is unexplained. In all, the sample holds roughly 120,000 clones, and about 79% of those were seen once. Roughly 4.3% of the sample rests with the top ten. The specimen sequenced was PBMCs. The receptor set was obtained from a man younger than 45 in good health and CMV-seropositive.

V and J are TRBV4-3 and TRBJ2-3; 9 bases are a match to TRBD2. This CDR3 contains 17 residues. With 1 base clipped from V and 6 bases from J, the junction kept 11 bases outside the gene matches. Germline CDR1 and CDR2: LGHNA and YSLEER. In DNA, the CDR3 is TGCGCCAGCAGCCAAGGCCCCTATCGGCGGGAGGGTGATACGCAGTATTTT. Its protein is CASSQGPYRREGDTQYF.

CDR3 residues: CASSGTADYEQYF. The CDR3 bases are TGTGCCAGCAGCGGTACAGCGGACTACGAGCAGTACTTC. The chain combines TRBV9 with TRBJ2-5; weak D call: TRBD2 (5 bases). The DNA matches TRBJ2-7 better at its end, which makes the J call doubtful. This CDR3 has 13 amino acids. CDR1 SGDLS and CDR2 YYNGEE come from the germline V gene.

The chain recombines TRBV28 with TRBJ1-5, with 7 nucleotides matching TRBD1. The CDR3 sequence is 12 residues long. CDR1 and CDR2 from the germline V gene are MDHEN and SYDVKM. V was clipped by 5 bases and J by 13 bases; unmatched bases: 8. The CDR3 DNA reads as TGTGCCAGCAGTATTCGACAGGGCCATCAGCATTTT. Its translation is CASSIRQGHQHF.

This clone was found a few times. This clone may be a read error of a much larger clone one base away. The chain carries TRBV5-5 and TRBJ2-1, with a weak D call TRBD2 (7 bases). CDR3 length equals 16 residues. V was pared by 2 bases and J by 0 bases, with 12 bases between. The germline gives CDR1 SGHKS, CDR2 YYEKEE (reference sequence). In nucleotides, the CDR3 is TGTGCCAGCAGCTTAAAGGGGGGGAGCTCCTACAATGAGCAGTTCTTC. Amino acid sequence: CASSLKGGSSYNEQFF.

The sample holds a few counts of this clone. This chain joins TRBV9 and TRBJ1-3; D gene uncertain. Germline-derived CDR1 and CDR2 are SGDLS and YYNGEE. V lost 4 bases, J lost 4 bases, and 6 bases lay in between. This CDR3 comprises 12 residues. The CDR3 DNA sequence: TGTGCCAGCAGCCCCCCGGGAAACACCATATATTTT. Protein: CASSPPGNTIYF.

Regarding this clone: The sample contains more than one DNA sequence encoding this CDR3. The genes are TRBV11-3 and TRBJ2-7; 7 nucleotides match TRBD1. V dropped 3 bases and J dropped 1; count of bases not matched to a gene: 3. CDR1 is SGHNT, CDR2 YENEEA, per germline. This CDR3 comprises 14 residues. The CDR3 nucleotides read TGTGCCAGCAGCTTCGACAGGGATTCCTACGAGCAGTACTTC. This encodes CASSFDRDSYEQYF.

This chain joins TRBV5-6 and TRBJ2-7; TRBD2 agrees at 7 bases. The V gene's germline CDR1 is SGHDT and CDR2 YYEEEE. The CDR3 runs to 15 residues. J gave up 2 bases and V 2 bases, and 7 bases lay outside the gene matches. The CDR3 region is CASSLRREITYEQYF. CDR3 DNA sequence: TGTGCCAGCAGCTTACGGCGGGAGATAACCTACGAGCAGTACTTC.

The chain is built from TRBV7-9 and TRBJ1-5; D gene ambiguous. Looked up from germline, CDR1 is SEHNR and CDR2 is FQNEAQ (reference sequence). The CDR3 runs 15 residues. Trimming took 1 base from V and 3 from J, leaving 10 bases between them. Here the CDR3 reads CASSLGSVTNQPQHF. DNA for the CDR3: TGTGCCAGCAGCTTAGGGTCAGTTACCAATCAGCCCCAGCATTTT. The whole variable domain, filled in from reference TRBV7-9 and TRBJ1-5, reads DTGVSQNPRHKITKRGQNVTFRCDPISEHNRLYWYRQTLGQGPEFLTYFQNEAQLEKSRLLSDRFSAERPKGSFSTLEIQRTEQGDSAMYLCASSLGSVTNQPQHFGDGTRLSIL.

The chain links TRBV5-1 to TRBJ2-7, with 8 bases identical to TRBD1. Per the germline V gene, CDR1 is SGHRS and CDR2 is YFSETQ. The CDR3 spans 18 residues. V was pared by 0 bases and J by 0 bases, with 11 bases of the junction left unmatched. The CDR3: CASSLAPGQGSGSYEQYF. CDR3 DNA sequence: TGCGCCAGCAGCTTGGCCCCCGGACAGGGTTCGGGCTCCTACGAGCAGTACTTC.

This chain uses TRBV5-4 with TRBJ2-5, with 8 bases identical to TRBD2. Judging by the DNA end, TRBJ2-7 fits better; the J call may be wrong. The CDR3 totals 15 residues. Germline lookup yields CDR1 SGHNT and CDR2 YYREEE (reference sequence). This CDR3 reads CASSLGTGGPYEQYF. CDR3 sequence (DNA): TGTGCCAGCAGCTTGGGAACGGGAGGGCCATACGAGCAGTACTTC.

The chain uses TRBV5-4 and TRBJ2-7, with D possibly TRBD2 on 5 matching bases. V dropped 2 bases and J dropped 2 bases, with 5 bases sitting between them. CDR1 and CDR2 (germline): SGHNT, YYREEE (reference sequence). The CDR3 is 12 amino acids. The CDR3 sequence: CASSFGAYEQYF. DNA of the CDR3: TGTGCCAGCAGCTTCGGGGCCTACGAGCAGTACTTC.

This chain links TRBV5-4 with TRBJ2-4, with D possibly being TRBD1 (6 bases). V lost 4 bases to trimming and J lost 1 base, with 12 bases between them. In germline, CDR1 is SGHNT, CDR2 YYREEE (reference sequence). The CDR3 is 15 amino acids. In nucleotides, the CDR3 is TGTGCCAGCAGCCCAGATACAGGGGCCAAAAACATTCAGTACTTC. This encodes CASSPDTGAKNIQYF.

CDR3 sequence reads: CASSLTGGGDGYTF. The CDR3 DNA sequence: TGTGCCAGCAGCTTAACAGGGGGCGGAGATGGCTACACCTTC. The V gene is TRBV7-3, the J gene TRBJ1-2; 7 positions match TRBD1. Per germline, CDR1 SGHTA and CDR2 FQGTGA. Germline trimming cut 0 bases from V and 6 bases from J; bases unmatched to any gene: 4. This CDR3 is built from 14 residues.

The chain has TRBV4-1 and TRBJ2-1; D perhaps matches TRBD2 (6 bases). This CDR3 spans 14 amino acids. Per the germline V gene, CDR1 is MGHRA and CDR2 is YSYEKL. V lost 1 base to trimming and J lost 6 bases, with 10 bases between them. The CDR3 region is CASSQAGSSNEQFF. The CDR3 DNA reads as TGCGCCAGCAGCCAAGCCGGGAGCTCCAATGAGCAGTTCTTC.

Comments on this clone: Its ends do not fully match the called genes, so a read error is possible. The V and J genes are TRBV7-7 and TRBJ2-7, with D perhaps matching TRBD1 (6 bases). The CDR3 sequence is 13 residues long. Germline V gene lookup returns CDR1 SSHAT and CDR2 FNYEAQ (reference sequence). The CDR3 region has the DNA TGTGCTAGCAGCCCGGAACAGGGAGACGAGCAGTACTTC. Its protein product is CASSPEQGDEQYF.

This clone was found a few times. This chain connects TRBV29-1 to TRBJ2-5; TRBD2 matches 7 bases. The CDR3 sequence is 13 residues long. Trimming removed 5 bases from V and 2 bases from J; junction bases left unmatched: 5. Germline CDR1 is SQVTM and CDR2 is ANQGSEA. DNA of the CDR3: TGCAGCGTTTGGGGGGGTGGGCAAGAGACCCAGTACTTC. It encodes CSVWGGGQETQYF.

This sequence joins TRBV6-1 and TRBJ1-5; no clear D gene. This CDR3 is 14 amino acids long. Per the germline V gene, CDR1 is MNHNS and CDR2 is SASEGT. V was shortened by 7 bases and J by 8 bases, with 18 bases between the two germline ends. The CDR3 reads CASILNGRFKPQHF. The CDR3 nucleotides are TGTGCCAGCATCCTCAACGGCAGGTTTAAGCCCCAGCATTTT.

The chain recombines TRBV19 with TRBJ1-5; 7 bases are shared with TRBD1. Germline V gives CDR1 LNHDA, CDR2 SQIVND (reference sequence). This CDR3 has 16 residues. With 0 bases clipped from V and 3 bases from J, the junction kept 5 bases outside the gene matches. In DNA, the CDR3 is TGTGCCAGTAGTATAGAGAGGGACAGCTTCAATCAGCCCCAGCATTTT. Translation: CASSIERDSFNQPQHF.

A remark on this clone: One end of the junction varies from germline; a read error may be responsible. The rearrangement uses TRBV7-9 and TRBJ1-1; maybe TRBD1 (6 bases). Germline CDR1 is SEHNR and CDR2 is FQNEAQ (reference sequence). The CDR3 loop spans 15 amino acids. CDR3 loop: CSSSHHREGNTEAFF. The CDR3 nucleotides read TGTTCCAGCAGCCATCACAGGGAGGGGAACACTGAAGCTTTCTTT. Based on the CDR3 plus reference TRBV7-9 and TRBJ1-1, the full variable domain is DTGVSQNPRHKITKRGQNVTFRCDPISEHNRLYWYRQTLGQGPEFLTYFQNEAQLEKSRLLSDRFSAERPKGSFSTLEIQRTEQGDSAMYLCSSSHHREGNTEAFFGQGTRLTVV.

The V gene is TRBV7-6, the J gene TRBJ2-3, with unresolved D. CDR3 size: 13 residues. In germline, CDR1 is SGHVS, CDR2 FNYEAQ. V lost 5 bases and J 5 bases, leaving 11 bases between the germline ends. DNA for the CDR3: TGTGCCAGCAGCGTAAACACGGGAGATACGCAGTATTTT. Amino acid sequence: CASSVNTGDTQYF.

The chain recombines TRBV7-2 with TRBJ2-2, with 9 nucleotides matching TRBD1. There are 16 residues in the CDR3. V lost 3 bases to trimming and J lost 6 bases; unmatched junction nucleotides: 8. In germline, CDR1 is SGHTA, CDR2 FQGNSA. The CDR3 loop reads CASSFGGQGWAGELFF. The CDR3 region has the DNA TGTGCCAGCAGCTTCGGGGGACAGGGATGGGCCGGGGAGCTGTTTTTT.

The chain recombines TRBV11-3 with TRBJ2-2; 14 bases fit TRBD2. In germline, CDR1 is SGHNT, CDR2 YENEEA. There are 17 residues in the CDR3. V lost 6 bases, J lost 6 bases, and 9 bases stayed unmatched. CDR3 DNA: TGTGCCAGCAGTTTCGGGACTAGCGGGAGCCGGGCCGGGGAGCTGTTTTTT. It is translated as CASSFGTSGSRAGELFF.

J is TRBJ1-2 and V is TRBV13; D is unresolved. V was trimmed by 0 bases and J by 0 bases, leaving 5 bases between them. Germline CDR1 is PRHDT and CDR2 is FYEKMQ (reference sequence). The CDR3 runs to 14 residues. The CDR3, as DNA: TGTGCCAGCAGCTTAGGAGTAGCTAACTATGGCTACACCTTC. Amino acids: CASSLGVANYGYTF.

This clone is deemed medium-sized. V is TRBV6-1 and J is TRBJ2-3, with a tentative D call TRBD2 (6 bases). Trimming left V 5 bases short and J 0 bases short, with 12 bases between. Looked up from germline, CDR1 is MNHNS and CDR2 is SASEGT. This CDR3 contains 15 residues. The CDR3 DNA follows: TGTGCCAGCAGTCTTGAACGGGGGAGCACAGATACGCAGTATTTT. Translated: CASSLERGSTDTQYF.

Remarks on this clone: Other DNA variants within this sample encode the same CDR3. The chain carries TRBV10-3 and TRBJ1-3, with 7 bases lining up with TRBD1. Trimming removed 6 bases from V and 5 bases from J; junction bases left unmatched: 10. This CDR3 is 15 amino acids long. Germline-derived CDR1 and CDR2 are ENHRY and SYGVKD. The CDR3 here is CAISDSGTVRNTIYF. In DNA, the CDR3 is TGTGCCATCAGCGACTCCGGGACAGTGCGAAACACCATATATTTT.

The V gene is TRBV5-1, the J gene TRBJ1-5; D is unclear. This CDR3 spans 14 amino acids. Germline assignment: CDR1 SGHRS and CDR2 YFSETQ. V lost 0 bases to trimming and J lost 7 bases, with 11 bases between them. The CDR3 is CASSLVAGIQPQHF. The CDR3 bases are TGCGCCAGCAGCTTGGTAGCGGGTATCCAGCCCCAGCATTTT.

In nucleotides, the CDR3 is TGTGCCAGCAGCTTAGATCTTGCCTTGGGTCCCCATCGGGATCCCTATGGCTACACCTTC. It is translated as CASSLDLALGPHRDPYGYTF. This rearrangement joins TRBV11-3 to TRBJ1-2; D call uncertain. The V gene's germline CDR1 is SGHNT and CDR2 YENEEA. The CDR3 sequence is 20 residues long. Trimming left V 0 bases short and J 4 bases short, with 27 bases between.

V gene TRBV9 combines with J gene TRBJ2-1, with D tentatively TRBD1 (6 bases). V lost 0 bases and J 3 bases, leaving 16 bases between the germline ends. CDR1 is SGDLS, CDR2 YYNGEE, per germline. The CDR3 is made up of 17 amino acids. This CDR3 reads CASSVGTEPRDYNEQFF. The CDR3 DNA follows: TGTGCCAGCAGCGTAGGGACAGAACCACGGGACTACAATGAGCAGTTCTTC. The complete variable domain, with remaining parts taken from reference TRBV9 and TRBJ2-1, reads DSGVTQTPKHLITATGQRVTLRCSPRSGDLSVYWYQQSLDQGLQFLIQYYNGEERAKGNILERFSAQQFPDLHSELNLSSLELGDSALYFCASSVGTEPRDYNEQFFGPGTRLTVL.

This sequence joins TRBV19 and TRBJ1-5, with D possibly being TRBD1 (6 bases). V was cut by 7 bases and J by 5 bases, with 15 bases left in between. From germline, CDR1 is LNHDA and CDR2 SQIVND (reference sequence). The CDR3 is 14 residues long. In DNA form, the CDR3 reads TGTGCCAGTATGATGAGGGGGGGATATCAGCCCCAGCATTTT. Translation: CASMMRGGYQPQHF.